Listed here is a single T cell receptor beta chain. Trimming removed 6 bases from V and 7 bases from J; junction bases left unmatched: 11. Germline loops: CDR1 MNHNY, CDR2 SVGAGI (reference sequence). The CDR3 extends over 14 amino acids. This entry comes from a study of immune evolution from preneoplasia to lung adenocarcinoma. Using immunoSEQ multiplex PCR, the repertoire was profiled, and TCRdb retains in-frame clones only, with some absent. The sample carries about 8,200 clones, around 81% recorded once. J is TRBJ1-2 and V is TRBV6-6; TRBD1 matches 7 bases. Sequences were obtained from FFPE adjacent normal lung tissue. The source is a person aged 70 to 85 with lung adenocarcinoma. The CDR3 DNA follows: TGTGCCAGCAGGAAGGGCGCAGGGGGTTCTGGCTACACCTTC. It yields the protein CASRKGAGGSGYTF.